This TCR beta chain comes out of a study of T cell responses to AZD1222 COVID-19 vaccine. Germline CDR1 reads WSHSY; CDR2 reads SAAADI. With 4 bases clipped from V and 2 bases from J, the junction kept 2 bases outside the gene matches. This CDR3 is 14 amino acids long. Findings and limits, study-wide: Spike was spanned by vaccine-associated CD4 TCRs, with dominance at 160-218 and 743-854.

The data were produced by immunoSEQ multiplex PCR, yet TCRdb's version contains in-frame clones alone and is incomplete. Of 180,000 or so clones in the sample, over 90% were seen once. About this clone itself: Its target is not known.

Sequenced here: peripheral blood, sampled on day 0 of AZD1222 vaccination. The V and J genes are TRBV10-2 and TRBJ2-1, with TRBD1 identical over 7 bases. This receptor was identified in an adult in good health. CDR3 sequence (DNA): TGCGCCAGCAGTGCCCAGGGGGCCTACAATGAGCAGTTCTTC. It codes for CASSAQGAYNEQFF.